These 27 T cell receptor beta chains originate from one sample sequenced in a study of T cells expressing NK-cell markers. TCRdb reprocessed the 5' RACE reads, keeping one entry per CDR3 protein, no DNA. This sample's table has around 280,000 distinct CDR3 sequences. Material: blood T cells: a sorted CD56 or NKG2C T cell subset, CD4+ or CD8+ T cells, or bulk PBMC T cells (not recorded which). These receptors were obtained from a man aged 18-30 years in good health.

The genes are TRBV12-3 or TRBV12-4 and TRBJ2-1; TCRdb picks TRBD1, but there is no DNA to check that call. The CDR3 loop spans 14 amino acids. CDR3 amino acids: CASSPKGGANEQFF.

The CDR3 region is CASSLLGAGWADTQYF. The J gene is TRBJ2-3, the V gene TRBV7-9; TCRdb calls TRBD1, which cannot be checked without DNA. The CDR3 totals 16 residues. Germline V gene data show CDR1 as SEHNR and CDR2 as FQNEAQ (reference sequence).

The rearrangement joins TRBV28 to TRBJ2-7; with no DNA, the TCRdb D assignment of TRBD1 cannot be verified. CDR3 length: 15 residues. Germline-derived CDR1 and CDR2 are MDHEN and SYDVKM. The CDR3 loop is CASSSDPRQGSEQYF.

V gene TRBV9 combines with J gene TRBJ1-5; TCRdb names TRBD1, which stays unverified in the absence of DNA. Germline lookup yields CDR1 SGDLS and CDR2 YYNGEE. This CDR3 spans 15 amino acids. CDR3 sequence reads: CASSVDGQGYQPQHF.

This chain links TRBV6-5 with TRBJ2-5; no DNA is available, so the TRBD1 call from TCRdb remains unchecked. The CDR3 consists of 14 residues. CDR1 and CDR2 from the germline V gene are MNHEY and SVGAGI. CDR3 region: CASSYRDTQWAQYF.

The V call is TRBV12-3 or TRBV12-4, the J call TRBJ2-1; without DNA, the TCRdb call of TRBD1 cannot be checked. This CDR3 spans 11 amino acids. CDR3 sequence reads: CASSPDRGQFF.

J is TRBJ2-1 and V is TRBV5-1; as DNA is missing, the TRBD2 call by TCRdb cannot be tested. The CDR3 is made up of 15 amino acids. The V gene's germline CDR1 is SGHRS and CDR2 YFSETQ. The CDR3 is CASSLSLAGVNEQFF. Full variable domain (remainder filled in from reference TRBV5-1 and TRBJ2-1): KAGVTQTPRYLIKTRGQQVTLSCSPISGHRSVSWYQQTPGQGLQFLFEYFSETQRNKGNFPGRFSGRQFSNSRSEMNVSTLELGDSALYLCASSLSLAGVNEQFFGPGTRLTVL.

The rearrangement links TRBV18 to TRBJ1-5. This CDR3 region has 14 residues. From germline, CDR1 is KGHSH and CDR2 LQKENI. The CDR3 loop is CASSPKERNQPQHF.

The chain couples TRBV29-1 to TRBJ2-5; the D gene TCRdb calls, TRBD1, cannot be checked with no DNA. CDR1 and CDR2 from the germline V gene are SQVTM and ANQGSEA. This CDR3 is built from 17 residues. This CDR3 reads CSARRSRDRVWKETQYF.

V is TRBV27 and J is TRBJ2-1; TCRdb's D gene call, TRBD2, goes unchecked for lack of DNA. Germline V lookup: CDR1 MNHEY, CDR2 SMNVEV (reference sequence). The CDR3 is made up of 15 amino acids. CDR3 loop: CASSFRLAGGNEQFF.

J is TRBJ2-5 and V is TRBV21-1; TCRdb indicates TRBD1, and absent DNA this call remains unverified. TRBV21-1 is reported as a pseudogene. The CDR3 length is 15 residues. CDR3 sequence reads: CASSKPGQGKETQYF.

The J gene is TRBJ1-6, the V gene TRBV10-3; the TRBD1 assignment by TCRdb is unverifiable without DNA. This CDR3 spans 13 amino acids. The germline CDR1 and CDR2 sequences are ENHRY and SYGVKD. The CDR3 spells CAITATDNSPLHF.

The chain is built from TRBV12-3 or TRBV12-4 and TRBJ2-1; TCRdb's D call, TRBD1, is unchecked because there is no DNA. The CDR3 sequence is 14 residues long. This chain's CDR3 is CASSLRDHNNEQFF.

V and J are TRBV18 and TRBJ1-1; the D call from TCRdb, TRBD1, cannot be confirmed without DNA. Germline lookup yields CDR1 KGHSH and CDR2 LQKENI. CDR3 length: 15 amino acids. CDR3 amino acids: CASSPRIAGDTEAFF. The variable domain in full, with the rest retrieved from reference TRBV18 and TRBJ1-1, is NAGVMQNPRHLVRRRGQEARLRCSPMKGHSHVYWYRQLPEEGLKFMVYLQKENIIDESGMPKERFSAEFPKEGPSILRIQQVVRGDSAAYFCASSPRIAGDTEAFFGQGTRLTVV.

CDR3 sequence reads: CSAIKTGGGETQYF. This sequence joins TRBV20-1 and TRBJ2-5; with no DNA, the TCRdb D assignment of TRBD1 cannot be verified. The CDR3 runs to 14 residues. Germline V gene lookup returns CDR1 DFQATT and CDR2 SNEGSKA (reference sequence).

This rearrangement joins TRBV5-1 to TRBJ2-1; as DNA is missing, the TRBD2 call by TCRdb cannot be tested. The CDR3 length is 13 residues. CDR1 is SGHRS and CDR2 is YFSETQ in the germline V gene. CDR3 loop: CASGGVNNNEQFF. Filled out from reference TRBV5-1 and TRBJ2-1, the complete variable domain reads KAGVTQTPRYLIKTRGQQVTLSCSPISGHRSVSWYQQTPGQGLQFLFEYFSETQRNKGNFPGRFSGRQFSNSRSEMNVSTLELGDSALYLCASGGVNNNEQFFGPGTRLTVL.

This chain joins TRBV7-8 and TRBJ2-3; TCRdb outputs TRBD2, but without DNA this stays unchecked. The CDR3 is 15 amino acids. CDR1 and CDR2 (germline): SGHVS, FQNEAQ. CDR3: CASSLEGREGLGSYF.

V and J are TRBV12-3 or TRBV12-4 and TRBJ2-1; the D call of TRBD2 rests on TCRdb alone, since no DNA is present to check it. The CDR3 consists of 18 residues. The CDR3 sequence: CASSLLAGGSFPYNEQFF.

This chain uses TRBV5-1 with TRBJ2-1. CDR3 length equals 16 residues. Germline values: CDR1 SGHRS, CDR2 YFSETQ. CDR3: CASSDRTQSSYNEQFF.

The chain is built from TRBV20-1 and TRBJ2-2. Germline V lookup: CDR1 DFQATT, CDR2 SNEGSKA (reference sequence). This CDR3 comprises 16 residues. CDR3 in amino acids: CSARDLDGANTGELFF.

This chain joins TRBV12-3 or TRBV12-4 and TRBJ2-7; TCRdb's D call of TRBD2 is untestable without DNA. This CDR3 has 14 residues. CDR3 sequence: CASSSGTSTYEQYF.

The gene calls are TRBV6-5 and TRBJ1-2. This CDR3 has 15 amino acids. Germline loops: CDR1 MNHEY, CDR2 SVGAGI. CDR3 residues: CASSYSGTSNYGYTF.

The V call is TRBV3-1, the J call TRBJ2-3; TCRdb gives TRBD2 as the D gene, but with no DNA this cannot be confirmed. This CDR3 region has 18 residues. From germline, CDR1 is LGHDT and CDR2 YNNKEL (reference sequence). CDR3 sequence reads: CASSQDRTSGRGTDTQYF.

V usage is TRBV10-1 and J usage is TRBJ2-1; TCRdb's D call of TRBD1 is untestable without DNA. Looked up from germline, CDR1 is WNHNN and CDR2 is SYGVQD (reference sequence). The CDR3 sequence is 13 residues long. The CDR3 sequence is CASSGTGQDEQFF.

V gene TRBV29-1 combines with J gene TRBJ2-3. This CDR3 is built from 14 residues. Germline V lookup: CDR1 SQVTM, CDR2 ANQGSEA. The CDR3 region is CSVEDFVNPDTQYF.

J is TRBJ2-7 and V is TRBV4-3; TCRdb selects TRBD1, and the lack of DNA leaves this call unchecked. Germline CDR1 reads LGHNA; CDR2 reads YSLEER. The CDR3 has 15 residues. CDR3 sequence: CASSRETGGSYEQYF.

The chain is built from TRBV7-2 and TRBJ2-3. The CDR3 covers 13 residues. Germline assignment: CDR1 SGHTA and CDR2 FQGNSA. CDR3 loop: CASSLVVTDTQYF.